This paragraph reports one T cell receptor (beta chain). Antigen: not known. This CDR3 contains 15 residues. Germline CDR1 reads KGHSH; CDR2 reads LQKENI. Trimming took 5 bases from V and 1 from J, leaving 11 bases between them. This table comes from immunoSEQ multiplex PCR, and its TCRdb copy is limited to in-frame clones, with some not included. The sample has tens of thousands of clones, around 67% seen once. This entry is derived from a study of OX40 agonist ivuxolimab in advanced cancers. As for the study in general: Ivuxolimab, which is an agonistic anti-OX40 (CD134) antibody, was administered to the patients.

Regarding the study as a whole: The authors did not determine the antigen specificity of the expanded peripheral T cells.

The clonotype comes from an adult with an advanced solid tumor such as melanoma, head and neck, liver or kidney cancer. The sequenced sample was CD4+ or CD8+ T cells sorted from blood, obtained in a trial of the OX40 agonist ivuxolimab. The genes are TRBV18 and TRBJ2-2; no definite D call. This CDR3 reads CASSTGRRNTGELFF. CDR3 sequence (DNA): TGTGCCAGCTCAACCGGACGGCGGAACACCGGGGAGCTGTTTTTT.